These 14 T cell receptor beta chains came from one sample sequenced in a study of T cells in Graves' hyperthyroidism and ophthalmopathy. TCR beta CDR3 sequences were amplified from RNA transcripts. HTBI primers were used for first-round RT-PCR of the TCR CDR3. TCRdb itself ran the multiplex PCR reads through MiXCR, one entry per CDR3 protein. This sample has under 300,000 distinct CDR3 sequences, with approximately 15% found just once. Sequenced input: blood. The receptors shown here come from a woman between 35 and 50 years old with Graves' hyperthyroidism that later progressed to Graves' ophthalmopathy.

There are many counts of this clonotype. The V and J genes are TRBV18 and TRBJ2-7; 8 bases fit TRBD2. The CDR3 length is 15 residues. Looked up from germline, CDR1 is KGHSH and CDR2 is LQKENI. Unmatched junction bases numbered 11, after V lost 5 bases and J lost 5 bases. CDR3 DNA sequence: TGTGCCAGCTCAGCCCCCGCCGGGACTAGTAACGAGCAGTACTTC. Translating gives CASSAPAGTSNEQYF.

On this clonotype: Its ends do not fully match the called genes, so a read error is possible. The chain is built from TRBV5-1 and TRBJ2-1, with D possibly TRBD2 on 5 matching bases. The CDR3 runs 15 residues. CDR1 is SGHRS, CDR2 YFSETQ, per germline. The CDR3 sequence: CASSLGGLSYNEQSF. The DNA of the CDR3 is TGCGCCAGCAGCTTGGGAGGGCTGTCCTACAATGAGCAGTCCTTC.

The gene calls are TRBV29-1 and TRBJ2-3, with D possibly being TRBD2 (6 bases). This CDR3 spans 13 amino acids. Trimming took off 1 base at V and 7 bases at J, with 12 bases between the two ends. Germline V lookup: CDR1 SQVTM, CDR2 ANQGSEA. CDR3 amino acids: CSVEAGGANTQYF. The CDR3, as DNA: TGCAGCGTTGAAGCTGGAGGGGCAAATACGCAGTATTTT.

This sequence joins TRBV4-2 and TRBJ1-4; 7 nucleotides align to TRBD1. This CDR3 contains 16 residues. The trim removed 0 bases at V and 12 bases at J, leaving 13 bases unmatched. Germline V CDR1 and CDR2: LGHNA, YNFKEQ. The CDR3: CASSQDGTGVMLELFF. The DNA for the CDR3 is TGTGCCAGCAGCCAAGATGGTACAGGGGTAATGTTGGAACTGTTTTTT.

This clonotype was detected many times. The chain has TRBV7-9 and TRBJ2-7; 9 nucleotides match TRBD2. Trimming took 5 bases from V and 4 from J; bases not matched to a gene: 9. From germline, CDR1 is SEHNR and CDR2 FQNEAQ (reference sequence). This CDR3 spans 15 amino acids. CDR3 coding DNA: TGTGCCAGCAGCCCCCAGGCAGCGGGAGGATACGAGCAGTACTTC. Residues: CASSPQAAGGYEQYF. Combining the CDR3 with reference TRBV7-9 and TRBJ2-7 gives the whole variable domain DTGVSQNPRHKITKRGQNVTFRCDPISEHNRLYWYRQTLGQGPEFLTYFQNEAQLEKSRLLSDRFSAERPKGSFSTLEIQRTEQGDSAMYLCASSPQAAGGYEQYFGPGTRLTVT.

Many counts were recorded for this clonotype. CDR3: CASSLGAGTGELFF. The CDR3 nucleotides are TGTGCCAGCAGCTTGGGAGCAGGGACCGGGGAGCTGTTTTTT. The V gene is TRBV11-3, the J gene TRBJ2-2; possibly TRBD1 or TRBD2 for D (5 bases each). The V gene lost 3 bases and the J gene lost 5 bases, with 10 bases spanning the gap. The germline gives CDR1 SGHNT, CDR2 YENEEA. This CDR3 comprises 14 residues.

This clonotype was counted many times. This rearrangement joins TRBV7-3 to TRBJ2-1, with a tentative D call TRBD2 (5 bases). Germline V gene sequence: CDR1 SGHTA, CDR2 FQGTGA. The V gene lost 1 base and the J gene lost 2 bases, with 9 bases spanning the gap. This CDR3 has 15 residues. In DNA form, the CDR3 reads TGTGCCAGCAGCTTAAGCGGGTATCCCTACAATGAGCAGTTCTTC. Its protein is CASSLSGYPYNEQFF.

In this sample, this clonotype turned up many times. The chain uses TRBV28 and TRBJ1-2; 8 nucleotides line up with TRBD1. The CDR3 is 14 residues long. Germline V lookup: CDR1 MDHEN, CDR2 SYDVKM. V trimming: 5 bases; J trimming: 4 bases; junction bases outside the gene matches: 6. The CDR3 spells CASSRQGTTYGYTF. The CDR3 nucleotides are TGTGCCAGCAGTAGACAGGGGACGACCTATGGCTACACCTTC.

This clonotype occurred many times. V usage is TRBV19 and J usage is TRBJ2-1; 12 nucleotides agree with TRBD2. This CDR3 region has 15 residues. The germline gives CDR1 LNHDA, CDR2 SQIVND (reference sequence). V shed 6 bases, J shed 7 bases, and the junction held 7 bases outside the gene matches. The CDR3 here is CASSQLAGGRNEQFF. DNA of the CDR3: TGTGCCAGTAGCCAACTAGCGGGAGGTAGAAATGAGCAGTTCTTC.

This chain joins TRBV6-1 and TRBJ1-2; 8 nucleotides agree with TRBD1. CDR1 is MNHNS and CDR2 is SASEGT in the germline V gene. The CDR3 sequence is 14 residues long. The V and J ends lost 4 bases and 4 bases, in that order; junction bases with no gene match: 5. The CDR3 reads CASSVTGVGYGYTF. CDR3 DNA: TGTGCCAGCAGTGTGACAGGGGTGGGCTATGGCTACACCTTC.

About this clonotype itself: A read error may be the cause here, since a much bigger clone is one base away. The CDR3 DNA sequence: TGTGCCACCCCCCCGGGGGGAAAGAACACCGGGGAGCTGTTTTTT. Translated, it gives CATPPGGKNTGELFF. The chain joins TRBV10-3 to TRBJ2-2; 7 bases fit TRBD2. The CDR3 consists of 15 residues. The germline V gene encodes CDR1 ENHRY and CDR2 SYGVKD. V shed 10 bases, J shed 1 base, and the junction held 9 bases outside the gene matches.

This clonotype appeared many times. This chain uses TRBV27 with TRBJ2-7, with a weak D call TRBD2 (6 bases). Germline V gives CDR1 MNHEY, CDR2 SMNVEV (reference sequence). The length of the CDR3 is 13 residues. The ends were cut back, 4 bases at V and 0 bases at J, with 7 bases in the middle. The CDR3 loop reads CASSSDYSYEQYF. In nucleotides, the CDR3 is TGTGCCAGCAGTTCGGACTACTCCTACGAGCAGTACTTC.

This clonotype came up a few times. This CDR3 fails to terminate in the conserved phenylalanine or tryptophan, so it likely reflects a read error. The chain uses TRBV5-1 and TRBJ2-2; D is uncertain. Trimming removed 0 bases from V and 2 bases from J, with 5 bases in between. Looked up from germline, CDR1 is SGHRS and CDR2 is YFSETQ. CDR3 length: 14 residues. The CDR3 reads CASSLGQNTGELFL. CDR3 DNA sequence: TGCGCCAGCAGCTTGGGCCAAAACACCGGGGAGCTGTTTCTT.

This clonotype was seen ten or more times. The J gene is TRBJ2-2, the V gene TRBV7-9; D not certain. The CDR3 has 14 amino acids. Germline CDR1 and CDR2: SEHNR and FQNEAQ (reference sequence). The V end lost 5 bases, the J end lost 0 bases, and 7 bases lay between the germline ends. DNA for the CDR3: TGTGCCAGCAGCGGGCCTGCGAACACCGGGGAGCTGTTTTTT. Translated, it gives CASSGPANTGELFF. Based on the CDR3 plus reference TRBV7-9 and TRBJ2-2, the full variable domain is DTGVSQNPRHKITKRGQNVTFRCDPISEHNRLYWYRQTLGQGPEFLTYFQNEAQLEKSRLLSDRFSAERPKGSFSTLEIQRTEQGDSAMYLCASSGPANTGELFFGEGSRLTVL.